The clone carrying this TCR beta chain was observed once. Its antigen is still unknown. The record originates from a study of OX40 agonist ivuxolimab in advanced cancers. Study-wide points: Low clonal expansion, among the lowest seen, marked partial responders at 0.1-3.0 mg/kg.

The CDR3 has 14 residues. Germline-derived CDR1 and CDR2 are SNHLY and FYNNEI. Trimming removed 4 bases from V and 0 bases from J, with 4 bases in between. TCRdb's table, derived via immunoSEQ multiplex PCR, lists solely in-frame clones and lacks some. The table records some 62,000 clones, 75% to 95% of them present only once. Autoimmune disease history or systemic immunosuppression meant exclusion. The chain recombines TRBV2 with TRBJ2-6; no clear D gene. The specimen comprised CD4+ or CD8+ T cells sorted from blood, sampled in a trial of the OX40 agonist ivuxolimab. The receptor was isolated from an adult with an advanced solid tumor such as melanoma, head and neck, liver or kidney cancer. Written as DNA, the CDR3 is TGTGCCAGCAGTGGTGGCTCTGGGGCCAACGTCCTGACTTTC. Residues: CASSGGSGANVLTF.